A single sample is the source of the 22 T cell receptor beta chains below, sequenced in a study of T cell repertoires in cytomegalovirus infection. TCRdb re-called the reads through MiXCR, storing one row per CDR3 protein. The data show about 700,000 distinct CDR3 sequences, roughly 30% seen once. For these TCRs, the target antigens are not known. Sequences were derived from cultured PBMCs, sampled from culture after CMV antigen stimulation. All receptors derive from a human donor in good health (CMV status not recorded). Some clones in this sample may be carry-over from other donors' samples.

The V and J genes are TRBV29-1 and TRBJ2-7; D gene uncertain. V lost 7 bases to trimming and J lost 2 bases, with 9 bases between them. The CDR3 covers 11 residues. Germline CDR1 and CDR2: SQVTM and ANQGSEA. CDR3 amino acids: CSAASAYEQYF. CDR3 nucleotides: TGCAGCGCCGCAAGCGCCTACGAGCAGTACTTC.

In DNA, the CDR3 is TGCAGTGCTATCGGGGAAAGCACAGATACGCAGTATTTT. Translation: CSAIGESTDTQYF. The chain couples TRBV20-1 to TRBJ2-3; D may be TRBD2 (5 bases). The CDR3 has 13 residues. The V gene lost 4 bases and the J gene lost 0 bases, with 8 bases spanning the gap. CDR1 is DFQATT, CDR2 SNEGSKA, per germline (reference sequence).

V usage is TRBV20-1 and J usage is TRBJ2-1, with D hard to call. CDR1 DFQATT and CDR2 SNEGSKA come from the germline V gene (reference sequence). The CDR3 runs to 14 residues. Trimming took off 4 bases at V and 0 bases at J, with 10 bases between the two ends. CDR3 nucleotide sequence: TGCAGTGCTACGAACGACGTCTCCTACAATGAGCAGTTCTTC. Protein: CSATNDVSYNEQFF.

In its sample, this clonotype was seen many times. Mismatch with germline at one junction end may stem from a read error. The chain recombines TRBV7-6 with TRBJ2-3, with TRBD1 matching 7 bases. Germline CDR1 SGHVS, CDR2 FNYEAQ. CDR3 length: 14 amino acids. The CDR3 sequence is CASTLTLGGNTQYF. Written as DNA, the CDR3 is TGTGCCAGCACCTTAACGTTAGGGGGCAATACGCAGTATTTT. Supplemented by reference TRBV7-6 and TRBJ2-3, the full variable domain reads GAGVSQSPRYKVTKRGQDVALRCDPISGHVSLYWYRQALGQGPEFLTYFNYEAQQDKSGLPNDRFSAERPEGSISTLTIQRTEQRDSAMYRCASTLTLGGNTQYFGPGTRLTVL.

This clonotype has at least ten counts. The rearrangement joins TRBV7-2 to TRBJ1-3, with 10 bases that match TRBD1. V shed 5 bases, J shed 8 bases, and the junction held 6 bases outside the gene matches. CDR3 length: 14 amino acids. CDR1 SGHTA and CDR2 FQGNSA come from the germline V gene. The CDR3 loop is CASSPRTGGDTIYF. The CDR3 nucleotides read TGTGCCAGCAGCCCCAGGACAGGGGGGGACACCATATATTTT.

In its sample, this clonotype was seen a few times. This chain uses TRBV4-1 with TRBJ2-7; D is ambiguous. Germline assignment: CDR1 MGHRA and CDR2 YSYEKL. The CDR3 runs to 12 residues. Trimming took off 4 bases at V and 6 bases at J, with 10 bases between the two ends. The CDR3: CASSLSQSEQYF. Here the CDR3 DNA reads TGCGCCAGCAGCCTCAGTCAGAGCGAGCAGTACTTC.

The chain joins TRBV27 to TRBJ1-1; D gene ambiguous. This CDR3 region has 13 residues. Germline V gene lookup returns CDR1 MNHEY and CDR2 SMNVEV (reference sequence). V shed 0 bases and J shed 7 bases, with 9 bases lying between them. The CDR3 region is CASSLSQAVEAFF. The CDR3 nucleotides are TGTGCCAGCAGTTTATCTCAGGCGGTTGAAGCTTTCTTT.

This clonotype has a single count. This chain uses TRBV5-4 with TRBJ1-4; unclear D gene. Germline V gives CDR1 SGHNT, CDR2 YYREEE (reference sequence). V lost 2 bases, J lost 8 bases, and 16 bases lay in between. The CDR3 contains 15 residues. DNA for the CDR3: TGTGCCAGCAGCTTTTTTGGACGGAGGACGGAAAAACTGTTTTTT. Its translation is CASSFFGRRTEKLFF.

This clonotype showed up just a few times. The gene calls are TRBV28 and TRBJ2-5; D tentatively fits TRBD1 or TRBD2 (5 bases each). The V end lost 6 bases, the J end lost 0 bases, and 32 bases lay between the germline ends. CDR1 and CDR2 (germline): MDHEN, SYDVKM. The CDR3 has 21 residues. The CDR3 here is CASSFSLGGRRIYMYQETQYF. CDR3 in DNA: TGTGCCAGCAGCTTTTCCCTTGGGGGACGCCGTATCTACATGTACCAAGAGACCCAGTACTTC.

This clonotype was seen repeatedly, ten times or more. The gene calls are TRBV7-6 and TRBJ2-1; 8 positions agree with TRBD1. V lost 3 bases to trimming and J lost 2 bases; unmatched junction nucleotides: 9. The CDR3 length is 17 residues. Germline V gives CDR1 SGHVS, CDR2 FNYEAQ. The CDR3 region has the DNA TGTGCCAGCAGCTTCTTTGGACAGGGTGCGACCTACAATGAGCAGTTCTTC. Its translation is CASSFFGQGATYNEQFF.

This clonotype is a singleton in its sample. The V call is TRBV9, the J call TRBJ2-1; 10 nucleotides line up with TRBD1. V gave up 3 bases and J gave up 3 bases; unmatched junction bases: 3. The germline V gene has CDR1 SGDLS and CDR2 YYNGEE. The CDR3 consists of 15 residues. CDR3 bases: TGTGCCAGCAGCGGGGGGACAGGGGTCTACAATGAGCAGTTCTTC. Translation gives CASSGGTGVYNEQFF.

Here the CDR3 reads CASSRLGRATNEKLFF. As DNA, the CDR3 is TGTGCCAGTAGTAGGTTGGGGCGAGCAACTAATGAAAAACTGTTTTTT. The chain couples TRBV19 to TRBJ1-4; possibly TRBD1 for D (5 bases). Germline values: CDR1 LNHDA, CDR2 SQIVND (reference sequence). This CDR3 comprises 16 residues. Trimming pared 4 bases from V and 0 bases from J, leaving 12 bases between.

This clonotype was recorded a few times. The chain combines TRBV5-5 with TRBJ1-4; D is undetermined. The CDR3 has 15 residues. Germline V gene lookup returns CDR1 SGHKS and CDR2 YYEKEE (reference sequence). With 1 base removed from V and 0 bases from J, the gap between germline ends came to 7 bases. CDR3 protein: CASSLSGSTNEKLFF. CDR3 in DNA: TGTGCCAGCAGCTTGAGTGGATCAACTAATGAAAAACTGTTTTTT.

The gene calls are TRBV4-1 and TRBJ2-5; D might be TRBD2 (7 bases). The V end was cut by 3 bases, the J end by 5 bases, with 22 bases between. The length of the CDR3 is 17 residues. CDR1 is MGHRA and CDR2 is YSYEKL in the germline V gene. As DNA, the CDR3 is TGCGCCAGCAGCCATGGACTAGGGGGAATAATATCGGAGACCCAGTACTTC. Protein product: CASSHGLGGIISETQYF.

This clonotype has a handful of counts. This chain uses TRBV20-1 with TRBJ2-5; possible D gene TRBD2, 6 bases. The CDR3 covers 14 residues. V was pared by 1 base and J by 4 bases, with 13 bases between. The germline V gene has CDR1 DFQATT and CDR2 SNEGSKA (reference sequence). CDR3 protein: CSARADYRGETQYF. The CDR3 DNA is TGCAGTGCTAGAGCGGACTATAGAGGAGAGACCCAGTACTTC.

The table lists this clonotype with many counts. The chain has TRBV7-2 and TRBJ2-3; D may match TRBD1 or TRBD2 (5 bases each). V lost 2 bases to trimming and J lost 3 bases, with 12 bases between them. This CDR3 is built from 15 residues. Germline V lookup: CDR1 SGHTA, CDR2 FQGNSA. The CDR3 DNA reads TGTGCCAGCAGCTTACCGGGGCTGGGAACAGATACGCAGTATTTT. It translates to CASSLPGLGTDTQYF.

The J gene is TRBJ2-2, the V gene TRBV2, with no clear D. Trimming stripped 6 bases from V and 3 bases from J, with 14 bases between. The CDR3 is made up of 15 amino acids. Germline V gene data show CDR1 as SNHLY and CDR2 as FYNNEI. The CDR3, as DNA: TGTGCCAGCAGCCCCACGAGGACGGACACCGGGGAGCTGTTTTTT. This sequence encodes CASSPTRTDTGELFF.

The gene calls are TRBV11-2 and TRBJ2-7; D is perhaps TRBD1 (5 bases). V was clipped by 4 bases and J by 4 bases, with 20 bases between them. This CDR3 region has 16 residues. Germline loops: CDR1 SGHAT, CDR2 FQNNGV. The CDR3 loop reads CASSSVRGRAAYEQYF. The CDR3 DNA follows: TGTGCCAGCAGCTCCGTTAGGGGCAGGGCGGCGTACGAGCAGTACTTC.

The genes are TRBV27 and TRBJ2-7, with D possibly being TRBD2 (5 bases). Germline V gene lookup returns CDR1 MNHEY and CDR2 SMNVEV (reference sequence). The CDR3 length is 13 residues. Trimming removed 6 bases at V and 1 base at J, with 10 bases between. CDR3 protein: CASRWSGSYEQYF. The CDR3 DNA sequence: TGTGCCAGCAGATGGAGCGGTTCCTACGAGCAGTACTTC.

The chain carries TRBV28 and TRBJ2-4; D might be TRBD1 or TRBD2, each matching 6 bases. Per germline, CDR1 MDHEN and CDR2 SYDVKM. V was pared by 0 bases and J by 8 bases, with 11 bases between. The CDR3 has 14 amino acids. The chain's CDR3 is CASSLWRRGDIQYF. The DNA of the CDR3 is TGTGCCAGCAGTTTATGGAGGAGGGGGGACATTCAGTACTTC. Combining the CDR3 with reference TRBV28 and TRBJ2-4 gives the whole variable domain DVKVTQSSRYLVKRTGEKVFLECVQDMDHENMFWYRQDPGLGLRLIYFSYDVKMKEKGDIPEGYSVSREKKERFSLILESASTNQTSMYLCASSLWRRGDIQYFGAGTRLSVL.

Many counts were recorded for this clonotype. V gene TRBV7-9 combines with J gene TRBJ1-1; no reliable D call. V lost 6 bases and J 8 bases, leaving 10 bases between the germline ends. This CDR3 spans 11 amino acids. The germline V gene has CDR1 SEHNR and CDR2 FQNEAQ (reference sequence). CDR3 region: CASRGHTEAFF. The CDR3 bases are TGTGCCAGCAGAGGGCATACCGAAGCTTTCTTT.

Ten or more counts support this clonotype. V gene TRBV7-2 combines with J gene TRBJ1-5; TRBD1 might be the D (5 bases). This CDR3 is built from 13 residues. V lost 5 bases to trimming and J lost 6 bases, with 11 bases between them. Germline V gene lookup returns CDR1 SGHTA and CDR2 FQGNSA. In DNA form, the CDR3 reads TGTGCCAGCAGCCCAACGGGGGTTCAGCCCCAGCATTTT. Amino acids: CASSPTGVQPQHF. The whole variable domain, filled in from reference TRBV7-2 and TRBJ1-5, reads GAGVSQSPSNKVTEKGKDVELRCDPISGHTALYWYRQSLGQGLEFLIYFQGNSAPDKSGLPSDRFSAERTGGSVSTLTIQRTQQEDSAVYLCASSPTGVQPQHFGDGTRLSIL.